The present T cell receptor (beta chain) was sequenced within a study of OX40 agonist ivuxolimab in advanced cancers. This clone was seen just once. The germline V and J ends were trimmed by 4 bases and 7 bases, with 17 bases remaining between them. The CDR3 spans 14 residues. Germline CDR1 SGHTA, CDR2 FQGNSA. Measured with immunoSEQ multiplex PCR; TCRdb has only the in-frame clones, and not every one. The table lists 65,000 to 90,000 clones, about 85% of them singletons. Sequencing used CD4+ or CD8+ T cells sorted from blood, obtained in a trial of the OX40 agonist ivuxolimab. J is TRBJ2-7 and V is TRBV7-2; no definite D call. This TCR was recovered from an adult with an advanced solid tumor such as melanoma, head and neck, liver or kidney cancer. The CDR3 here is CASSSDAALGEQYF. The DNA of the CDR3 is TGTGCCAGCAGCTCCGATGCAGCTTTGGGTGAGCAGTACTTC.